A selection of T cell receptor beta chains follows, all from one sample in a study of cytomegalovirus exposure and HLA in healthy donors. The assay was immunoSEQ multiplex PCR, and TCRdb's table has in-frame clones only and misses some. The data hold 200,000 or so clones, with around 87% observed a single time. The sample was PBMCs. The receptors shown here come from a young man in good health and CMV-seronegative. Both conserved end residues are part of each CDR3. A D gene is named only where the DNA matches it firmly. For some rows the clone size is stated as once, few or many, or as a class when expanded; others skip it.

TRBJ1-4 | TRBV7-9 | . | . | CSSSLGQGNEKLFF | TGTTCCAGCAGCTTAGGGCAGGGGAATGAAAAACTGTTTTTT
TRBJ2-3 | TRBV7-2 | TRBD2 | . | CASSLAGGRTDTQYF | TGTGCCAGCAGCCTAGCGGGGGGTCGCACAGATACGCAGTATTTT
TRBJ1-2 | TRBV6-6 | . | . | CASSYDSNYGYTF | TGTGCCAGCAGTTATGACAGTAACTATGGCTACACCTTC
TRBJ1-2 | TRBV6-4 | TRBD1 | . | CASSDKGQAGWNGYTF | TGTGCCAGCAGTGACAAGGGACAGGCGGGGTGGAATGGCTACACCTTC
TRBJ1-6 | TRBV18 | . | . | CASSLQAPNSPLHF | TGTGCCAGCTCACTGCAGGCCCCAAATTCACCCCTCCACTTT
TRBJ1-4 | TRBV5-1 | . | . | CASSLAGGLGNEKLFF | TGCGCCAGCAGCTTGGCCGGGGGGCTGGGTAATGAAAAACTGTTTTTT
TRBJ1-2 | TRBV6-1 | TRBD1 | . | CASRVLTGNGYTF | TGTGCCAGCAGGGTCCTGACAGGGAACGGCTACACCTTC
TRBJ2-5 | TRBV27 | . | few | CASSPSVEETQYF | TGTGCCAGCAGTCCCTCGGTTGAGGAGACCCAGTACTTC
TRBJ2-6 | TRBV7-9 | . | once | CASTTPNHSSGANVLTF | TGTGCCAGCACTACCCCGAACCACAGCTCTGGGGCCAACGTCCTGACTTTC
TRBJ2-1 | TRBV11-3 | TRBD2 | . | CASSLEAGANNEQFF | TGTGCCAGCAGCTTAGAGGCGGGAGCGAACAATGAGCAGTTCTTC
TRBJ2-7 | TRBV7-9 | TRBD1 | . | CASSLGKGQDPYEQYF | TGTGCCAGCAGCTTAGGAAAGGGACAGGATCCCTACGAGCAGTACTTC
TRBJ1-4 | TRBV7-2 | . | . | CASSLSGEKLFF | TGTGCCAGCAGTTTATCAGGTGAAAAACTGTTTTTT
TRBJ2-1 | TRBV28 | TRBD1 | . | CASSLGQGAVGEFF | TGTGCCAGCAGTTTGGGGCAGGGGGCGGTAGGCGAGTTCTTC
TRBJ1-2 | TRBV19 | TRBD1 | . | CASSPGTGSNYGYTF | TGTGCCAGTAGTCCTGGGACAGGGTCCAACTATGGCTACACCTTC
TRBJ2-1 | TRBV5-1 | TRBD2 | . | CASSLIAGGSYNEQFF | TGCGCCAGCAGCTTGATTGCGGGGGGCTCATACAATGAGCAGTTCTTC
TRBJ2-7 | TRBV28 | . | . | CASSPPTPGVYEQYF | TGTGCCAGCAGTCCCCCCACACCCGGAGTCTACGAGCAGTACTTC
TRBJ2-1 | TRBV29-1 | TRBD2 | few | CSGSRASGLSYNEQFF | TGCAGCGGGTCGAGGGCTAGCGGGTTGTCCTACAATGAGCAGTTCTTC
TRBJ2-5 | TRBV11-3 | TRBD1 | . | CASSLGTGGQVHF | TGTGCCAGCAGCTTAGGGACAGGGGGCCAAGTCCACTTC
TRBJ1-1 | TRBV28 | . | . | CASKLLDWGAEAFF | TGTGCCAGCAAACTCCTTGACTGGGGAGCTGAAGCTTTCTTT
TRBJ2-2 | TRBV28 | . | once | CASNPPGSAGTGELFF | TGTGCCAGCAACCCCCCGGGCAGCGCGGGCACCGGGGAGCTGTTTTTT
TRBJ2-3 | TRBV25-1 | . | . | CASSEGAAPDTQYF | TGTGCCAGCAGTGAGGGGGCCGCTCCAGATACGCAGTATTTT
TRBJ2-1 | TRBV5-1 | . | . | CASSLAVLDEQFF | TGCGCCAGCAGCCTTGCGGTACTCGATGAGCAGTTCTTC
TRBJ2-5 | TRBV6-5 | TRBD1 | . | CASSYSRQGETQYF | TGTGCCAGCAGTTACAGCCGACAGGGGGAGACCCAGTACTTC
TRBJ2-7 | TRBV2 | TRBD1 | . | CASRLTGGSYEQYF | TGTGCCAGCAGACTGACAGGGGGATCCTACGAGCAGTACTTC
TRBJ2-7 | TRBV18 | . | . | CASSPRDMNPYEQYF | TGTGCCAGCTCACCCCGGGACATGAATCCCTACGAGCAGTACTTC
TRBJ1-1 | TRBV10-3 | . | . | CAIGGLNTEAFF | TGTGCCATCGGGGGGTTGAACACTGAAGCTTTCTTT
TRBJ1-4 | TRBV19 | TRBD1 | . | CASVDRGYNEKLFF | TGTGCCAGCGTCGACAGGGGCTATAATGAAAAACTGTTTTTT
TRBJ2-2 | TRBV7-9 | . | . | CASSPDYLGSTGELFF | TGCGCCAGCAGCCCGGACTATCTTGGATCCACCGGGGAGCTGTTTTTT